The source of this T cell receptor (beta chain) is a study of T-cell memory formation after mild COVID-19. The wider study: The two donors had largely donor-specific TCR clusters.

Study-wide results and limits: A subset of responding clones appeared in pre-infection memory, suggesting cross-reactive memory joined. Researchers report contracting CD4+ clones mostly in CM and EM, with CD8+ clones in EMRA. Among clones contracting day 15 to 85, CD4/CD8 was balanced, whereas later expanders leaned CD4+.

TCRdb called the 5' RACE reads again in MiXCR, with one record for every CDR3 protein. The sample yields a few hundred thousand distinct CDR3 sequences, around 25% seen once. Details on this clonotype: Its target is not known.

V trimming: 2 bases; J trimming: 2 bases; junction bases outside the gene matches: 5. Germline CDR1 reads GTSNPN; CDR2 reads SVGIG (reference sequence). This CDR3 region has 15 residues. The sequenced material came from PBMCs or a T cell subset sorted from them (not recorded which). This sequence was found in an adult woman who had mild COVID-19 (a few samples of this study predate the infection). Cell type and time point are not known. The J gene is TRBJ1-2, the V gene TRBV30, with TRBD1 matching over 10 bases. The DNA for the CDR3 is TGTGCCTGGAGTCCGGGGACAGGGGCAAACTATGGCTACACCTTC. This encodes CAWSPGTGANYGYTF.